This record covers a single T cell receptor (beta chain). Study processing details: Estimation of nucleated cell counts relied on the amplification of reference gene primers. The data were produced by immunoSEQ multiplex PCR, yet TCRdb's version contains in-frame clones alone and is incomplete. The V and J calls and the clone size are those of that table, but D and trimming were determined from the DNA. The sample consists of about 90,000 clones, about nine tenths of them appearing once. Germline CDR1 is SGHNT and CDR2 is YENEEA. J lost 10 bases, V lost 5 bases, and 20 bases had no gene match. The CDR3 sequence is 17 residues long. The sample originates from a study of blood T cell repertoires in COVID-19. The wider study: Samples representing acute and convalescent COVID-19 were sourced from the United States, Italy and Spain. T cells, B-cell-depleted T cells, or PBMCs provided the cDNA or gDNA that served as material.

This clonotype was sampled from a man aged 45-65 years with acute or convalescent COVID-19. The V gene is TRBV11-3, the J gene TRBJ2-1; 7 bases align to TRBD2. The sequencing sample was made of peripheral blood. CDR3: CASSRGGAGLTSMEQFF. The DNA for the CDR3 is TGTGCCAGCAGCCGTGGGGGAGCGGGACTAACCTCAATGGAGCAGTTCTTC.